The next 20 T cell receptor beta chains were all read from a single sample in a study of blood T cell repertoires in COVID-19. The data were produced by immunoSEQ multiplex PCR, yet TCRdb's version contains in-frame clones alone and is incomplete. In the table there are hundreds of thousands of clones, approximately 87% of which are singletons. Sequenced sample: peripheral blood. The receptor source for this set is a woman in her sixties with COVID-19, enrolled during active disease.

The V and J genes are TRBV27 and TRBJ2-7; D is possibly TRBD1 (6 bases). V lost 6 bases to trimming and J lost 5 bases, with 14 bases between them. The CDR3 consists of 13 residues. Per germline, CDR1 MNHEY and CDR2 SMNVEV (reference sequence). The CDR3 spells CASSSGHRDEQYF. CDR3 sequence (DNA): TGTGCCAGCAGCTCGGGACACAGGGACGAGCAGTACTTC.

The chain employs TRBV2 and TRBJ2-2, with 7 bases that match TRBD1. V trimming: 6 bases; J trimming: 8 bases; junction bases outside the gene matches: 3. CDR3 length: 12 amino acids. The germline gives CDR1 SNHLY, CDR2 FYNNEI. The CDR3 coding sequence is TGTGCCAGCAGGGGGACAGCGGGGGAGCTGTTTTTT. Amino acid sequence: CASRGTAGELFF. The variable domain in full, completed from reference TRBV2 and TRBJ2-2, reads EPEVTQTPSHQVTQMGQEVILRCVPISNHLYFYWYRQILGQKVEFLVSFYNNEISEKSEIFDDQFSVERPDGSNFTLKIRSTKLEDSAMYFCASRGTAGELFFGEGSRLTVL.

A remark on this clone: Other DNA sequences in the same sample also yield this CDR3. The chain links TRBV7-2 to TRBJ1-1; perhaps TRBD1 as D (5 bases). The CDR3 is made up of 13 amino acids. Germline V gene lookup returns CDR1 SGHTA and CDR2 FQGNSA. V was shortened by 1 base and J by 5 bases, with 8 bases between the two germline ends. As DNA, the CDR3 is TGTGCCAGCAGCTTAGTTCGGGGGACTGAAGCTTTCTTT. This translates into CASSLVRGTEAFF.

Turning to this clone: Other DNA sequences in the sample encode the same CDR3. This chain connects TRBV19 to TRBJ1-2, with 7 positions matching TRBD1. The germline V gene has CDR1 LNHDA and CDR2 SQIVND (reference sequence). J lost 3 bases, V lost 5 bases, and 6 bases had no gene match. This CDR3 contains 14 residues. CDR3 nucleotides: TGTGCCAGTAGTGTTACAGGGGTGGACTATGGCTACACCTTC. It specifies CASSVTGVDYGYTF.

The rearrangement joins TRBV30 to TRBJ2-3; tentatively, D is TRBD2 (6 bases). Germline assignment: CDR1 GTSNPN and CDR2 SVGIG (reference sequence). Trimming removed 3 bases at V and 1 base at J, with 8 bases between. The CDR3 runs 13 residues. CDR3 DNA: TGTGCCTGGAGGTGGGGGGGCACAGATACGCAGTATTTT. Protein sequence: CAWRWGGTDTQYF.

The genes are TRBV7-2 and TRBJ2-1, with TRBD2 matching 9 bases. Losses at the gene ends were 1 base for V and 7 bases for J; bases not matched to a gene: 8. The CDR3 loop spans 16 amino acids. Germline CDR1 is SGHTA and CDR2 is FQGNSA. DNA of the CDR3: TGTGCCAGCAGCTTAGTTGGCGGGGGGGCCTCGAATGAGCAGTTCTTC. It codes for CASSLVGGGASNEQFF.

This clone was counted between two and nine times. The chain has TRBV30 and TRBJ1-6; 7 bases are a match to TRBD1. CDR1 and CDR2 from the germline V gene are GTSNPN and SVGIG (reference sequence). Germline trimming cut 2 bases from V and 3 bases from J; bases unmatched to any gene: 4. This CDR3 is 15 amino acids long. CDR3: CAWSRQGVYNSPLHF. The CDR3, as DNA: TGTGCCTGGAGTAGGCAGGGGGTCTATAATTCACCCCTCCACTTT.

The chain couples TRBV10-3 to TRBJ1-5, with a possible D match to TRBD1 (5 bases). This CDR3 is built from 16 residues. Trimming cost V 0 bases and J 2 bases, with 11 bases left between them. The V gene's germline CDR1 is ENHRY and CDR2 SYGVKD. The CDR3 sequence: CAISESQGKGNQPQHF. Written as DNA, the CDR3 is TGTGCCATCAGTGAGTCGCAGGGCAAGGGCAATCAGCCCCAGCATTTT.

CDR3 protein: CASKDRANYGYTF. The DNA of the CDR3 is TGTGCCAGCAAGGACAGAGCTAACTATGGCTACACCTTC. The rearrangement uses TRBV6-5 and TRBJ1-2; D perhaps matches TRBD1 (6 bases). Trimming stripped 7 bases from V and 0 bases from J, with 9 bases between. Germline CDR1 is MNHEY and CDR2 is SVGAGI. This CDR3 comprises 13 residues.

CDR3 in DNA: TGCGCCAGCAGCCGAGGCCCACTCTTGCGAGTGATTGCGGGATTTGAAAATGGCTACACCTTC. It yields the protein CASSRGPLLRVIAGFENGYTF. This chain connects TRBV4-1 to TRBJ1-2; no firm D call. Germline V CDR1 and CDR2: MGHRA, YSYEKL. Trimming shortened V by 4 bases and J by 6 bases, and 36 bases separated the two germline ends. This CDR3 is built from 21 residues.

In its sample, this clone was seen once. This chain links TRBV3-1 (or the pseudogene TRBV3-2) with TRBJ1-4; D perhaps matches TRBD1 (6 bases). The CDR3 covers 14 residues. V lost 4 bases, J lost 8 bases, and 14 bases lay in between. Per germline, CDR1 LGHDT and CDR2 YNNKEL (reference sequence). The chain's CDR3 is CASSPGGVGEKLFF. CDR3 DNA sequence: TGTGCCAGCAGCCCGGGGGGCGTTGGGGAAAAACTGTTTTTT.

V and J are TRBV19 and TRBJ2-5; TRBD2 agrees at 9 bases. With V trimmed by 7 bases and J by 5 bases, 5 bases remained unmatched. Germline loops: CDR1 LNHDA, CDR2 SQIVND (reference sequence). This CDR3 region has 13 residues. Here the CDR3 reads CASMTSGGETQYF. For the CDR3, the DNA is TGTGCCAGTATGACTAGCGGTGGGGAGACCCAGTACTTC.

V usage is TRBV4-1 and J usage is TRBJ1-6; TRBD1 agrees at 11 bases. V trimming: 0 bases; J trimming: 10 bases; junction bases outside the gene matches: 14. Germline V gives CDR1 MGHRA, CDR2 YSYEKL. CDR3 size: 19 residues. The CDR3 DNA reads TGCGCCAGCAGCCAAGATTTGGCAGTCGGGACAGGGGGTTTCTCACCCCTCCACTTT. It encodes CASSQDLAVGTGGFSPLHF.

The genes are TRBV4-2 and TRBJ2-2; 9 bases map to TRBD1. The trim removed 2 bases at V and 1 base at J, leaving 2 bases unmatched. This CDR3 region has 16 residues. The germline CDR1 and CDR2 sequences are LGHNA and YNFKEQ. CDR3 DNA sequence: TGTGCCAGCAGCCAAAGACAGGGGGGGAACACCGGGGAGCTGTTTTTT. Amino acids: CASSQRQGGNTGELFF.

This rearrangement joins TRBV5-1 to TRBJ1-4; D remains unclear. This CDR3 spans 14 amino acids. Germline values: CDR1 SGHRS, CDR2 YFSETQ. V was cut by 8 bases and J by 0 bases, with 11 bases left in between. CDR3 in DNA: TGCGCCAGTACCGACACGGCAACTAATGAAAAACTGTTTTTT. It translates to CASTDTATNEKLFF.

The chain's CDR3 is CASSPRGSYNEQFF. CDR3 coding DNA: TGTGCCAGCTCACCAAGAGGGTCTTACAATGAGCAGTTCTTC. V usage is TRBV18 and J usage is TRBJ2-1; the D gene is possibly TRBD2 (5 bases). Looked up from germline, CDR1 is KGHSH and CDR2 is LQKENI. The CDR3 is 14 residues long. V was shortened by 2 bases and J by 4 bases, with 9 bases between the two germline ends.

The chain couples TRBV2 to TRBJ1-2; a possible D gene is TRBD1 (6 bases). The CDR3 has 13 residues. The ends were cut back, 6 bases at V and 0 bases at J, with 8 bases in the middle. Looked up from germline, CDR1 is SNHLY and CDR2 is FYNNEI. The CDR3, as DNA: TGTGCCAGCAGGGCAGGGGCTAACTATGGCTACACCTTC. Translating it yields CASRAGANYGYTF.

The rearrangement links TRBV30 to TRBJ2-6; D ambiguous. This CDR3 comprises 14 residues. The V end lost 6 bases, the J end lost 0 bases, and 9 bases lay between the germline ends. Looked up from germline, CDR1 is GTSNPN and CDR2 is SVGIG (reference sequence). CDR3 residues: CACRRNSGANVLTF. DNA for the CDR3: TGTGCCTGCCGGAGAAACTCTGGGGCCAACGTCCTGACTTTC.

A few counts support this clone. The chain is built from TRBV7-8 and TRBJ1-5; a weak D match, TRBD1 (5 bases). Trimming took off 5 bases at V and 1 base at J, with 15 bases between the two ends. This CDR3 has 16 residues. The germline V gene encodes CDR1 SGHVS and CDR2 FQNEAQ. The DNA of the CDR3 is TGTGCCAGCAGCCTGGGGGGATTAACGAGCAATCAGCCCCAGCATTTT. Residues: CASSLGGLTSNQPQHF. The entire variable domain, with the rest obtained from reference TRBV7-8 and TRBJ1-5, is as follows: GAGVSQSPRYKVAKRGQDVALRCDPISGHVSLFWYQQALGQGPEFLTYFQNEAQLDKSGLPSDRFFAERPEGSVSTLKIQRTQQEDSAVYLCASSLGGLTSNQPQHFGDGTRLSIL.

The chain carries TRBV3-1 (or the pseudogene TRBV3-2) and TRBJ2-3; TRBD2 matches 9 bases. J lost 3 bases, V lost 2 bases, and 9 bases had no gene match. CDR3 size: 17 residues. Germline CDR1 is LGHDT and CDR2 is YNNKEL (reference sequence). Here the CDR3 reads CASSQIGGGAGTDTQYF. CDR3 nucleotide sequence: TGTGCCAGCAGCCAAATTGGCGGGGGGGCGGGTACAGATACGCAGTATTTT.